The 23 T cell receptor beta chains below come from one sample, sequenced in a study of blood T cell repertoires in COVID-19. Measured with immunoSEQ multiplex PCR; TCRdb has only the in-frame clones, and not every one. This sample has roughly 230,000 clones, with 80% to 90% found just once. Sequenced sample: PBMCs or T cells enriched from blood (not recorded which). The receptors here all came from a man younger than 40 in a cohort exposed to, infected with or recovered from COVID-19 (not recorded which).

The rearrangement uses TRBV5-6 and TRBJ2-1; TRBD1 matches 7 bases. The CDR3 consists of 17 residues. Germline V CDR1 and CDR2: SGHDT, YYEEEE. V lost 4 bases and J lost 0; bases outside the gene matches: 10. CDR3 nucleotide sequence: TGTGCCAGCAGCAAACGACAGGGTTCGAGCTCCTACAATGAGCAGTTCTTC. This encodes CASSKRQGSSSYNEQFF. The whole variable domain, filled in from reference TRBV5-6 and TRBJ2-1, reads DAGVTQSPTHLIKTRGQQVTLRCSPKSGHDTVSWYQQALGQGPQFIFQYYEEEERQRGNFPDRFSGHQFPNYSSELNVNALLLGDSALYLCASSKRQGSSSYNEQFFGPGTRLTVL.

J is TRBJ1-4 and V is TRBV28; TRBD1 agrees at 8 bases. Germline V gene data show CDR1 as MDHEN and CDR2 as SYDVKM. V trimming: 6 bases; J trimming: 0 bases; junction bases outside the gene matches: 3. The CDR3 has 15 amino acids. The chain's CDR3 is CASSKQGATNEKLFF. The CDR3 DNA reads as TGTGCCAGCAGCAAACAGGGGGCAACTAATGAAAAACTGTTTTTT.

The V call is TRBV4-2, the J call TRBJ2-1, with D perhaps matching TRBD2 (6 bases). The CDR3 extends over 21 amino acids. V lost 4 bases and J 4 bases, leaving 32 bases between the germline ends. CDR1 is LGHNA, CDR2 YNFKEQ, per germline. For the CDR3, the DNA is TGTGCCAGCAGCCCTTTCGGGCAGGCCCAAGGCAGTTTAGCGGAATACAATGAGCAGTTCTTC. It codes for CASSPFGQAQGSLAEYNEQFF.

This chain links TRBV5-4 with TRBJ2-7; 15 bases agree with TRBD2. Germline CDR1 SGHNT, CDR2 YYREEE (reference sequence). The CDR3 runs to 18 residues. V gave up 4 bases and J gave up 2 bases; unmatched junction bases: 10. CDR3 in DNA: TGTGCCAGCAGCCCAATCACGGGACTAGCGGGAGGCGCCTACGAGCAGTACTTC. Encoded protein: CASSPITGLAGGAYEQYF.

The gene calls are TRBV5-1 and TRBJ2-7, with 10 nucleotides matching TRBD1. V was pared by 7 bases and J by 6 bases, with 10 bases of the junction left unmatched. The germline gives CDR1 SGHRS, CDR2 YFSETQ. CDR3 length equals 14 residues. In DNA form, the CDR3 reads TGCGCCAGCGGACTTGGGACAGGGGCGGGCGAGCAGTACTTC. Translation gives CASGLGTGAGEQYF.

The CDR3 region is CASSAPREGSDTQYF. CDR3 nucleotide sequence: TGTGCCAGCAGCGCCCCCCGGGAGGGCTCAGATACGCAGTATTTT. The rearrangement uses TRBV9 and TRBJ2-3, with TRBD2 matching over 8 bases. Germline trimming cut 3 bases from V and 4 bases from J; bases unmatched to any gene: 7. The CDR3 is made up of 15 amino acids. Germline V lookup: CDR1 SGDLS, CDR2 YYNGEE.

The rearrangement joins TRBV28 to TRBJ1-2, with D perhaps TRBD1 (5 bases). CDR1 and CDR2 from the germline V gene are MDHEN and SYDVKM. The CDR3 runs to 14 residues. Trimming took 3 bases from V and 3 from J, leaving 11 bases between them. The CDR3 region has the DNA TGTGCCAGCAGTTTTTTCAGGGTTGACTATGGCTACACCTTC. It codes for CASSFFRVDYGYTF.

The chain carries TRBV6-2 or TRBV6-3 and TRBJ2-3, with D possibly TRBD2 on 7 matching bases. CDR3 length: 18 amino acids. Germline CDR1 and CDR2: MNHEY and SVGEGT. V lost 6 bases, J lost 4 bases, and 26 bases lay in between. CDR3 bases: TGTGCCAGCAGCCCTGATGGCGGGGGCAGGTTTGGGTCAGATACGCAGTATTTT. This gives the protein CASSPDGGGRFGSDTQYF.

This clone was counted a few times. Other DNA sequences in this specimen translate into the identical CDR3. V usage is TRBV5-1 and J usage is TRBJ2-7; D ambiguous. The CDR3 has 14 residues. The ends were cut back, 0 bases at V and 2 bases at J, with 9 bases in the middle. The germline gives CDR1 SGHRS, CDR2 YFSETQ. The DNA for the CDR3 is TGCGCCAGCAGCTTGGTAGTACAGCCCTACGAGCAGTACTTC. It yields the protein CASSLVVQPYEQYF.

This chain uses TRBV7-3 with TRBJ1-6; D gene unclear. This CDR3 is 14 amino acids long. Trimming removed 2 bases from V and 4 bases from J, with 6 bases in between. CDR1 and CDR2 from the germline V gene are SGHTA and FQGTGA. In DNA form, the CDR3 reads TGTGCCAGCAGCTTAGGCGGATATAATTCACCCCTCCACTTT. Protein: CASSLGGYNSPLHF.

V and J are TRBV28 and TRBJ2-2; TRBD1 matches at 8 bases. The CDR3 sequence is 13 residues long. J gave up 5 bases and V 6 bases, and 2 bases lay outside the gene matches. Germline loops: CDR1 MDHEN, CDR2 SYDVKM. The CDR3 loop is CASRRQGTGELFF. The CDR3, as DNA: TGTGCCAGCAGGAGACAGGGGACCGGGGAGCTGTTTTTT.

The chain employs TRBV10-3 and TRBJ1-2; no definite D call. V was clipped by 0 bases and J by 8 bases, with 22 bases between them. Germline-derived CDR1 and CDR2 are ENHRY and SYGVKD. The CDR3 has 17 amino acids. CDR3: CAISESSSETKVSGYTF. The CDR3 DNA follows: TGTGCCATCAGTGAGTCCTCTTCCGAGACAAAAGTCTCAGGCTACACCTTC.

This clone was counted between two and nine times. The gene calls are TRBV19 and TRBJ1-5; D is unclear. The V gene lost 7 bases and the J gene lost 2 bases, with 6 bases spanning the gap. Per the germline V gene, CDR1 is LNHDA and CDR2 is SQIVND (reference sequence). The CDR3 has 12 amino acids. The CDR3 bases are TGTGCCAGTAACGTAGGCAATCAGCCCCAGCATTTT. Protein sequence: CASNVGNQPQHF.

The rearrangement joins TRBV7-8 to TRBJ1-5; 7 bases line up with TRBD1. CDR3 length equals 18 residues. CDR1 is SGHVS and CDR2 is FQNEAQ in the germline V gene. J lost 1 base, V lost 5 bases, and 14 bases had no gene match. The CDR3 bases are TGTGCCAGCAGCCCTAAGTCCGGGACAGTTATGAGCAATCAGCCCCAGCATTTT. Amino acid sequence: CASSPKSGTVMSNQPQHF.

This clone was picked up one time. The CDR3, as DNA: TGTGCCAGCAGTTTTCGGGTAAACACTGAAGCTTTCTTT. This codes for CASSFRVNTEAFF. The V and J genes are TRBV28 and TRBJ1-1; D unclear. Trimming shortened V by 3 bases and J by 2 bases, and 7 bases separated the two germline ends. CDR1 is MDHEN and CDR2 is SYDVKM in the germline V gene. The CDR3 totals 13 residues.

The chain couples TRBV28 to TRBJ1-2, with D possibly matching TRBD1 (6 bases). V lost 5 bases and J lost 4, with 17 bases in between. The CDR3 is 15 amino acids. Germline V gives CDR1 MDHEN, CDR2 SYDVKM. CDR3 in DNA: TGTGCCAGCAGTGAACAGGGTCAAGGCACCTATGGCTACACCTTC. Amino acids: CASSEQGQGTYGYTF.

CDR3 sequence (DNA): TGTGCCAGCAGCCAGCAGCGGGAGGTATGGTCTGTGCGGGCAGATACGCAGTATTTT. It codes for CASSQQREVWSVRADTQYF. The V gene is TRBV27, the J gene TRBJ2-3; 9 bases fit TRBD2. CDR3 size: 19 residues. The germline gives CDR1 MNHEY, CDR2 SMNVEV (reference sequence). V dropped 6 bases and J dropped 4; count of bases not matched to a gene: 20.

This clone was counted a single time. V and J are TRBV6-5 and TRBJ1-6; D call uncertain. Per the germline V gene, CDR1 is MNHEY and CDR2 is SVGAGI. V lost 6 bases to trimming and J lost 0 bases, with 9 bases between them. The length of the CDR3 is 15 residues. CDR3 bases: TGTGCCAGCAGCGCAGCGAGCTCCTATAATTCACCCCTCCACTTT. It codes for CASSAASSYNSPLHF.

This clone was seen a handful of times. The chain uses TRBV7-8 and TRBJ1-5; D remains ambiguous. CDR1 is SGHVS and CDR2 is FQNEAQ in the germline V gene. This CDR3 region has 12 residues. Between the trimmed V and J ends, which lost 1 base and 7 bases, there was a span of 5 bases. The CDR3 nucleotides are TGTGCCAGCAGCTTAGTAAGCCAGCCCCAGCATTTT. Its protein is CASSLVSQPQHF. Variable domain in full (rest from reference TRBV7-8 and TRBJ1-5): GAGVSQSPRYKVAKRGQDVALRCDPISGHVSLFWYQQALGQGPEFLTYFQNEAQLDKSGLPSDRFFAERPEGSVSTLKIQRTQQEDSAVYLCASSLVSQPQHFGDGTRLSIL.

This sequence joins TRBV19 and TRBJ2-5; D is possibly TRBD2 (6 bases). The CDR3 runs to 15 residues. The V and J ends lost 3 bases and 1 base respectively, with 12 bases between them. Germline CDR1 is LNHDA and CDR2 is SQIVND (reference sequence). CDR3 in amino acids: CASSIRLGSQETQYF. The CDR3 bases are TGTGCCAGTAGTATCAGACTAGGAAGCCAAGAGACCCAGTACTTC.

V gene TRBV28 combines with J gene TRBJ2-7; TRBD1 aligns across 8 bases. After removal of 4 bases from V and 2 bases from J, the junction contained 1 base not matched to a gene. Looked up from germline, CDR1 is MDHEN and CDR2 is SYDVKM. CDR3 size: 13 residues. The CDR3, as DNA: TGTGCCAGCAGTTGGACAGGGACCTACGAGCAGTACTTC. Protein sequence: CASSWTGTYEQYF.

The count of this clone is one. This chain connects TRBV28 to TRBJ1-4, with D possibly TRBD1 on 6 matching bases. V shed 5 bases and J shed 8 bases, with 12 bases lying between them. Germline CDR1 and CDR2: MDHEN and SYDVKM. CDR3 length: 13 amino acids. The CDR3 is CASSRTVDEKLFF. DNA for the CDR3: TGTGCCAGCAGTCGGACAGTAGACGAAAAACTGTTTTTT.

Of note for this clone: One end of the junction varies from germline; a read error may be responsible. The J gene is TRBJ2-5, the V gene TRBV19, with 10 bases aligning to TRBD1. Germline V gene sequence: CDR1 LNHDA, CDR2 SQIVND (reference sequence). This CDR3 spans 14 amino acids. This chain's CDR3 is CTSRETGGMETQYF. CDR3 coding DNA: TGTACCAGTCGAGAGACAGGGGGCATGGAGACCCAGTACTTC. Based on the CDR3 plus reference TRBV19 and TRBJ2-5, the full variable domain is DGGITQSPKYLFRKEGQNVTLSCEQNLNHDAMYWYRQDPGQGLRLIYYSQIVNDFQKGDIAEGYSVSREKKESFPLTVTSAQKNPTAFYLCTSRETGGMETQYFGPGTRLLVL.